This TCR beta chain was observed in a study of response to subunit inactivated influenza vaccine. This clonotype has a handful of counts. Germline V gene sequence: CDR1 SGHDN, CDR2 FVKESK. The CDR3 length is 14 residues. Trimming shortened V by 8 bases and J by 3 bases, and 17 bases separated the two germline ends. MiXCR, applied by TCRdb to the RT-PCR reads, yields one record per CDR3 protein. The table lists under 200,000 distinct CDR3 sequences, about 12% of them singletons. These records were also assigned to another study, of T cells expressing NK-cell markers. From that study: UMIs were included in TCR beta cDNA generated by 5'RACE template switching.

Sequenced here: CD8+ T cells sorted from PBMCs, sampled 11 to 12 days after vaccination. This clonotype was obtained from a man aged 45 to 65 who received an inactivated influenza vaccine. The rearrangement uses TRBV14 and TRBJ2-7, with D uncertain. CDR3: CASYPERLFYEQYF. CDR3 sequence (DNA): TGTGCCAGCTACCCTGAAAGGCTGTTCTACGAGCAGTACTTC. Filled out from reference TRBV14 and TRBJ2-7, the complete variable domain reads EAGVTQFPSHSVIEKGQTVTLRCDPISGHDNLYWYRRVMGKEIKFLLHFVKESKQDESGMPNNRFLAERTGGTYSTLKVQPAELEDSGVYFCASYPERLFYEQYFGPGTRLTVT.